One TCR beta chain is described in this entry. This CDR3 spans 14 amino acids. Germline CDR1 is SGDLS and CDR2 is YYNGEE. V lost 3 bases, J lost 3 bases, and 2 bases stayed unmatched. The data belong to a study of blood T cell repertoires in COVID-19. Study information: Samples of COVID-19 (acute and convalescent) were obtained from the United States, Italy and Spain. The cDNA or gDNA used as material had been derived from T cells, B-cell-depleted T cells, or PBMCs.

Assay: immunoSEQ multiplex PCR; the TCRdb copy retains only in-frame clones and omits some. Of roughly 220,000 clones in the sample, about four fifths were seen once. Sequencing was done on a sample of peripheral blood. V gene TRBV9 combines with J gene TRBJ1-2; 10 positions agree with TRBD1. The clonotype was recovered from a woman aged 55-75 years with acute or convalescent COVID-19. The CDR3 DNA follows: TGTGCCAGCAGCGAGGGGACAGGGGACTATGGCTACACCTTC. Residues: CASSEGTGDYGYTF.